What follows describes a single T cell receptor (beta chain). The target antigen is unknown. This record belongs to a study of T cell responses to AZD1222 COVID-19 vaccine. Notes on the study in general: The donor group comprised mostly white British people and more females; the analysis possibly underestimated clonal diversity. Regions 160-218 and 743-854 dominated among vaccine-associated CD4 TCRs spanning spike. Unmutated variant regions are reportedly the target of nearly half of TCRs that are spike-specific. Two AZD1222 doses significantly raised spike-specific TCR breadth and depth over controls.

The CDR3 runs 17 residues. Losses at the gene ends were 0 bases for V and 9 bases for J; bases not matched to a gene: 8. The V gene's germline CDR1 is SGHKS and CDR2 YYEKEE (reference sequence). Profiling relied on immunoSEQ multiplex PCR, and the TCRdb table lists in-frame clones only, not all of them. The sample lists fewer than 200,000 clones; around 90% were seen once. The sample here was peripheral blood, taken 28 days after the second dose of the MenACWY control vaccine. The clonotype was recovered from an adult who received the MenACWY meningococcal vaccine as a control. The rearrangement uses TRBV5-5 and TRBJ2-1, with 14 bases aligning to TRBD2. CDR3 in DNA: TGTGCCAGCAGCTTGGCCCCGGGACTAGCGGGAGTGAGTGAGCAGTTCTTC. It yields the protein CASSLAPGLAGVSEQFF.